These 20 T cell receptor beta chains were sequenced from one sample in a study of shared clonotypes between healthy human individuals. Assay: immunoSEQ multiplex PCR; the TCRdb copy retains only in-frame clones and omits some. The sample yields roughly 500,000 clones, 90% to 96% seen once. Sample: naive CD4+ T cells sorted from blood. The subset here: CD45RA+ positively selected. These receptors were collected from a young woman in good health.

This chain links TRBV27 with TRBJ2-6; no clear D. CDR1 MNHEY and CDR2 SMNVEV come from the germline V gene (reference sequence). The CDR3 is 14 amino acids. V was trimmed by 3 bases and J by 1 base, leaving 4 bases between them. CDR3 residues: CASSFHSGANVLTF. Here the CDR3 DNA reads TGTGCCAGCAGTTTCCATTCTGGGGCCAACGTCCTGACTTTC.

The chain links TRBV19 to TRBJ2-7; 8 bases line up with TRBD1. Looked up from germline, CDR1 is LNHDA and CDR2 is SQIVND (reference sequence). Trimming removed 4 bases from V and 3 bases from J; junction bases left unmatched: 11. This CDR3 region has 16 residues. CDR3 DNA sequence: TGTGCCAGTAGTAGCCCCGGACAGGGCCCTTACTACGAGCAGTACTTC. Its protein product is CASSSPGQGPYYEQYF.

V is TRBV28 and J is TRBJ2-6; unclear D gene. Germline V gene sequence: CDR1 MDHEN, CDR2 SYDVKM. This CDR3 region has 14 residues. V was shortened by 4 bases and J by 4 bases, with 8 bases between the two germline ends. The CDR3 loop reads CASSSAGGANVLTF. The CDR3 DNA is TGTGCCAGCAGTTCGGCTGGCGGGGCCAACGTCCTGACTTTC.

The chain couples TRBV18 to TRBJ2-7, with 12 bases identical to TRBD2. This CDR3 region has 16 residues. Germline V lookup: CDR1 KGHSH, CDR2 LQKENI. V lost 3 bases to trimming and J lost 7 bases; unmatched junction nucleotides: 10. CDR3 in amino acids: CASSPKRLAGVAEQYF. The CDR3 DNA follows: TGTGCCAGCTCACCCAAACGACTAGCGGGAGTGGCTGAGCAGTACTTC.

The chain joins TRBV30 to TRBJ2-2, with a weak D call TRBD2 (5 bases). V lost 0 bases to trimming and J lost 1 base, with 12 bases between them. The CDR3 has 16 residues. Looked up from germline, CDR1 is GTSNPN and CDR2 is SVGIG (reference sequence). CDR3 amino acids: CAWSVYPRGNTGELFF. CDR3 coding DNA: TGTGCCTGGAGTGTTTACCCCCGGGGGAACACCGGGGAGCTGTTTTTT.

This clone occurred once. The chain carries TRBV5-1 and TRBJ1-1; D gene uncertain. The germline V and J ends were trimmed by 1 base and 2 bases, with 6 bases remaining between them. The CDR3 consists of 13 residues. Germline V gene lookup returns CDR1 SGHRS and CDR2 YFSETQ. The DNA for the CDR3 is TGCGCCAGCAGCTTGTCGAGTAACACTGAAGCTTTCTTT. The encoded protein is CASSLSSNTEAFF.

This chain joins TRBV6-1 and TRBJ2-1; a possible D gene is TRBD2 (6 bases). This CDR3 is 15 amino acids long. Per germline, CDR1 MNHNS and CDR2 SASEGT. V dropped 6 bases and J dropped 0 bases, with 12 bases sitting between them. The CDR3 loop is CASRGLLSSYNEQFF. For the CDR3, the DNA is TGTGCCAGCAGAGGACTACTTAGCTCCTACAATGAGCAGTTCTTC.

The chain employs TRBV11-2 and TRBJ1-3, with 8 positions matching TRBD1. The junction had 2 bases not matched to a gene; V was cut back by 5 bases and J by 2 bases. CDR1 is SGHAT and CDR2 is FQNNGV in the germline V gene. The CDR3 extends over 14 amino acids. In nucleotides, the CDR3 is TGTGCCAGCAGCCCGGACAGGGCTGGAAACACCATATATTTT. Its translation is CASSPDRAGNTIYF.

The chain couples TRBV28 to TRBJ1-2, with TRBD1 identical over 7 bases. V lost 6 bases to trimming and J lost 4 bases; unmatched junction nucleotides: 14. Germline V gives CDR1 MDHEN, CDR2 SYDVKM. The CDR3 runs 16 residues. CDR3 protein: CASRKGTVLRGYGYTF. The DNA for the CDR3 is TGTGCCAGCAGAAAGGGGACAGTATTACGAGGCTATGGCTACACCTTC.

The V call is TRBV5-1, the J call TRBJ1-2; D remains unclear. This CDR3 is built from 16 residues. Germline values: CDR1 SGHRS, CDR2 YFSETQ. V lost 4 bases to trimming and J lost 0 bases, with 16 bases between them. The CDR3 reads CASSHPSGETNYGYTF. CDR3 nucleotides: TGCGCCAGCAGCCATCCTTCCGGGGAGACTAACTATGGCTACACCTTC.

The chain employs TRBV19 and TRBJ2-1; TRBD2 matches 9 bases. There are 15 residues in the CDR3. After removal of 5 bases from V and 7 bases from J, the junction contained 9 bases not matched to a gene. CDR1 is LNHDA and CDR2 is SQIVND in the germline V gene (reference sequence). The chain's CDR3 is CASSPLAGFYNEQFF. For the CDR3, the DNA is TGTGCCAGTAGTCCTCTAGCGGGATTTTATAATGAGCAGTTCTTC.

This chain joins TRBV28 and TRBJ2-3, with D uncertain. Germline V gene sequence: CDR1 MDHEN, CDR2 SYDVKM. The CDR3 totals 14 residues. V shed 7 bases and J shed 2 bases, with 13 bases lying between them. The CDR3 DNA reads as TGTGCCAGCACCCGTGCTGGGATCACAGATACGCAGTATTTT. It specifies CASTRAGITDTQYF.

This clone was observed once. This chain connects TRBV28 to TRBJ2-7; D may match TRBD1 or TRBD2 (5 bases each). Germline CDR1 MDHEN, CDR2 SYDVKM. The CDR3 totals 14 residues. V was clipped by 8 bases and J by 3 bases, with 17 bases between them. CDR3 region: CASALPGQIYEQYF. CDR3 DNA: TGTGCCAGCGCCCTCCCGGGGCAGATCTACGAGCAGTACTTC.

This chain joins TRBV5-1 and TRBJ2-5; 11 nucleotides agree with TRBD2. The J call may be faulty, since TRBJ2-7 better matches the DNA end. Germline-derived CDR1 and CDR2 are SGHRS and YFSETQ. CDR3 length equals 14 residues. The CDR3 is CASSPGTSGGEQYF. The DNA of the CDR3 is TGCGCCAGCAGCCCTGGGACTAGCGGTGGCGAGCAGTACTTC.

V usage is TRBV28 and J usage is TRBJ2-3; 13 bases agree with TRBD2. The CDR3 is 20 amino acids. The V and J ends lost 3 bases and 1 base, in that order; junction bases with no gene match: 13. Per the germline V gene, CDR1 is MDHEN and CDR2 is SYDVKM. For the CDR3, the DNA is TGTGCCAGCAGTTTGCCGATTGGACTAGCGGGAGAGGAGGGCACAGATACGCAGTATTTT. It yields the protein CASSLPIGLAGEEGTDTQYF.

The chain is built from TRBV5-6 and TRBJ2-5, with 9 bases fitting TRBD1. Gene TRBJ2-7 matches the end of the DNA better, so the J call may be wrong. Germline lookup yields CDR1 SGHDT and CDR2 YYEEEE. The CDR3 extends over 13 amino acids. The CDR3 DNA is TGTGCCAGCCGGGACAGGGTTGGGTACGAGCAGTACTTC. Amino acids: CASRDRVGYEQYF.

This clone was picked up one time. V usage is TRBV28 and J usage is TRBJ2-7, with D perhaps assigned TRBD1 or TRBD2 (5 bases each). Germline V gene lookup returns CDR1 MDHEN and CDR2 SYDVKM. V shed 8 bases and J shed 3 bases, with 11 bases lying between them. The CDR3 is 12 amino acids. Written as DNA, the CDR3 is TGTGCCAGCGGGTTGGGGGACTACGAGCAGTACTTC. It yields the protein CASGLGDYEQYF.

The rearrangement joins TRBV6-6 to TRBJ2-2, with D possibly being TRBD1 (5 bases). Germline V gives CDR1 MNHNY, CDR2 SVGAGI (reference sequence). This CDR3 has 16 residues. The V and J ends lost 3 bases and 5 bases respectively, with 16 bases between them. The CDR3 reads CASSYQTGLRTGELFF. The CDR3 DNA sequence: TGTGCCAGCAGTTATCAAACAGGTCTAAGAACCGGGGAGCTGTTTTTT.

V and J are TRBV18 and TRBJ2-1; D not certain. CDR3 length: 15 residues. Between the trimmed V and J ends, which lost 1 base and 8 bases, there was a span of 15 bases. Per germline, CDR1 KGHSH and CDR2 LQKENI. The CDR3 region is CASSPLSPPPDEQFF. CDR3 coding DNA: TGTGCCAGCTCACCACTTAGCCCCCCCCCGGATGAGCAGTTCTTC.

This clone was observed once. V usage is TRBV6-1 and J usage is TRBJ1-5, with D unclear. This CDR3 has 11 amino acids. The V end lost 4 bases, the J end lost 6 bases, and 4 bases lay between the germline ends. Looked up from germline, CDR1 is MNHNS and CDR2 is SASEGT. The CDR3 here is CASSVGQPQHF. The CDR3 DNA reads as TGTGCCAGCAGTGTGGGTCAGCCCCAGCATTTT.